These 20 T cell receptor beta chains came from one sample sequenced in a study of blood T cells in healthy people across ages. Primed by a sample-barcoded 5' primer and a J-beta primer mix, a second PCR proceeded for about 7 to 11 cycles. TCRdb ran MiXCR on the 5' RACE reads and lists one entry per CDR3 protein. The repertoire holds some 290,000 distinct CDR3 sequences, with 27% as singletons. The specimen sequenced was blood. Receptor source: a woman aged 70 to 79 in good health.

The V and J genes are TRBV29-1 and TRBJ2-2; D gene uncertain. The CDR3 totals 13 residues. The V and J ends lost 7 bases and 4 bases respectively, with 13 bases between them. The V gene's germline CDR1 is SQVTM and CDR2 ANQGSEA. The CDR3 is CSAGFTGTGELFF. DNA for the CDR3: TGCAGCGCGGGTTTTACGGGCACCGGGGAGCTGTTTTTT.

Details on this clonotype: A much larger clone lies a single base off, so this may be a read error. The V gene is TRBV20-1, the J gene TRBJ1-1; TRBD1 agrees at 7 bases. Per the germline V gene, CDR1 is DFQATT and CDR2 is SNEGSKA (reference sequence). The CDR3 length is 13 residues. With 7 bases clipped from V and 2 bases from J, the junction kept 7 bases outside the gene matches. This CDR3 is CSVRDSLNTEAFF. CDR3 sequence (DNA): TGCAGTGTTAGGGACAGTCTAAACACTGAAGCTTTCTTT.

The rearrangement links TRBV7-2 to TRBJ2-7, with unresolved D. This CDR3 is 12 amino acids long. Germline V gives CDR1 SGHTA, CDR2 FQGNSA. Between the trimmed V and J ends, which lost 5 bases and 9 bases, there was a span of 14 bases. CDR3 sequence (DNA): TGTGCCAGCAGCACCCATCTGGGCCGGCAGTACTTC. This gives the protein CASSTHLGRQYF.

The V and J genes are TRBV20-1 and TRBJ2-3; D is ambiguous. The ends were cut back, 0 bases at V and 1 base at J, with 8 bases in the middle. This CDR3 region has 14 residues. Germline assignment: CDR1 DFQATT and CDR2 SNEGSKA (reference sequence). The CDR3 DNA sequence: TGCAGTGCTAGAGATGGGCAGCGCACAGATACGCAGTATTTT. Translating gives CSARDGQRTDTQYF.

This sequence joins TRBV7-2 and TRBJ2-5; D is perhaps TRBD2 (6 bases). The V gene lost 2 bases and the J gene lost 1 base, with 11 bases spanning the gap. Germline lookup yields CDR1 SGHTA and CDR2 FQGNSA. The CDR3 loop spans 15 amino acids. Here the CDR3 reads CASSLTGLIQETQYF. CDR3 nucleotides: TGTGCCAGCAGCTTAACGGGACTGATCCAAGAGACCCAGTACTTC.

V usage is TRBV5-5 and J usage is TRBJ2-3; D remains ambiguous. Germline V gene lookup returns CDR1 SGHKS and CDR2 YYEKEE (reference sequence). The CDR3 covers 14 residues. V was shortened by 0 bases and J by 4 bases, with 9 bases between the two germline ends. The CDR3 spells CASSLARSADTQYF. CDR3 nucleotides: TGTGCCAGCAGCTTGGCCAGGTCAGCAGATACGCAGTATTTT.

The V call is TRBV25-1, the J call TRBJ2-3; D is possibly TRBD1 or TRBD2 (5 bases each). V shed 4 bases and J shed 2 bases, with 13 bases lying between them. Germline V CDR1 and CDR2: MGHDK, SYGVNS. CDR3 length: 15 amino acids. DNA for the CDR3: TGTGCCAGCAGTGCCGGGACCCTCCTCACAGATACGCAGTATTTT. The encoded protein is CASSAGTLLTDTQYF.

To note about this clonotype: It may be a read error: a sequence one base away is much more abundant. The chain combines TRBV18 with TRBJ2-5, with D unresolved. The CDR3 has 13 amino acids. V was cut by 3 bases and J by 2 bases, with 7 bases left in between. Germline-derived CDR1 and CDR2 are KGHSH and LQKENI. The CDR3 nucleotides are TGTGCCAGCTCACCTCTGGAACAAGAGACCCAGTACTTC. This codes for CASSPLEQETQYF.

This clonotype was seen only a few times. This sequence joins TRBV12-3 or TRBV12-4 and TRBJ1-3; D may be TRBD1 (5 bases). This CDR3 is built from 13 residues. V gave up 4 bases and J gave up 4 bases, with 8 bases separating them. This CDR3 is CASSWGDGNTIYF. For the CDR3, the DNA is TGTGCCAGCAGTTGGGGGGACGGAAACACCATATATTTT.

Written as DNA, the CDR3 is TGCGCCAGCAGCCGAATTTCCCAGGGGGGCCCCAATGGCTACACCTTC. This codes for CASSRISQGGPNGYTF. The rearrangement joins TRBV5-1 to TRBJ1-2, with TRBD1 matching over 7 bases. Germline CDR1 reads SGHRS; CDR2 reads YFSETQ. V lost 4 bases, J lost 6 bases, and 15 bases stayed unmatched. CDR3 length: 16 residues. The full variable domain, rest sourced from reference TRBV5-1 and TRBJ1-2, is KAGVTQTPRYLIKTRGQQVTLSCSPISGHRSVSWYQQTPGQGLQFLFEYFSETQRNKGNFPGRFSGRQFSNSRSEMNVSTLELGDSALYLCASSRISQGGPNGYTFGSGTRLTVV.

CDR3 loop: CASSLGDRGTGELFF. DNA of the CDR3: TGCGCCAGCAGCTTGGGAGACAGGGGAACCGGGGAGCTGTTTTTT. The chain joins TRBV5-1 to TRBJ2-2; 8 nucleotides line up with TRBD1. This CDR3 spans 15 amino acids. The V segment lost 0 bases and the J segment 5 bases; nucleotides outside the gene matches: 3. Looked up from germline, CDR1 is SGHRS and CDR2 is YFSETQ. The full variable domain, completed using reference TRBV5-1 and TRBJ2-2, is KAGVTQTPRYLIKTRGQQVTLSCSPISGHRSVSWYQQTPGQGLQFLFEYFSETQRNKGNFPGRFSGRQFSNSRSEMNVSTLELGDSALYLCASSLGDRGTGELFFGEGSRLTVL.

The J gene is TRBJ2-1, the V gene TRBV7-9; D ambiguous. V dropped 6 bases and J dropped 0 bases, with 15 bases sitting between them. The length of the CDR3 is 16 residues. Per germline, CDR1 SEHNR and CDR2 FQNEAQ (reference sequence). CDR3: CASSFIGYGSYNEQFF. Here the CDR3 DNA reads TGTGCCAGCAGTTTTATCGGCTACGGCTCCTACAATGAGCAGTTCTTC.

This chain joins TRBV15 and TRBJ1-5; weak D call: TRBD1 (5 bases). Germline assignment: CDR1 LNHNV and CDR2 YYDKDF (reference sequence). Trimming cost V 0 bases and J 7 bases, with 7 bases left between them. This CDR3 has 13 amino acids. The CDR3 spells CATSRDRGQPQHF. CDR3 coding DNA: TGTGCCACCAGCAGAGATCGGGGCCAGCCCCAGCATTTT.

This clonotype came up a few times. This may stem from a read error, because a much larger clone lies one nucleotide away. This sequence joins TRBV9 and TRBJ2-7; D possibly corresponds to TRBD1 (6 bases). Per the germline V gene, CDR1 is SGDLS and CDR2 is YYNGEE. The CDR3 consists of 14 residues. DNA of the CDR3: TGTGCCGGCAGCACAGACCCAGGGGCAGGCGAGCAGTACTTC. Translated: CAGSTDPGAGEQYF.

This clonotype was seen many times. The genes are TRBV25-1 and TRBJ1-1; D possibly corresponds to TRBD1 (5 bases). Looked up from germline, CDR1 is MGHDK and CDR2 is SYGVNS. The CDR3 is 14 residues long. V lost 4 bases and J 5 bases, leaving 14 bases between the germline ends. The CDR3 sequence is CASSVSGLVTEAFF. The CDR3 DNA sequence: TGTGCCAGCAGTGTATCAGGGCTTGTAACTGAAGCTTTCTTT.

This clonotype was counted a few times. J is TRBJ1-5 and V is TRBV6-1; TRBD1 is a possible D gene (6 bases). The V end was cut by 4 bases, the J end by 7 bases, with 11 bases between. From germline, CDR1 is MNHNS and CDR2 SASEGT. The CDR3 is 13 residues long. The CDR3 protein is CASSVTGGQPQHF. CDR3 sequence (DNA): TGTGCCAGCAGTGTCACGGGGGGCCAGCCCCAGCATTTT.

The chain links TRBV7-2 to TRBJ2-3, with TRBD2 matching 7 bases. Per the germline V gene, CDR1 is SGHTA and CDR2 is FQGNSA. V was clipped by 4 bases and J by 2 bases; unmatched bases: 6. The CDR3 length is 15 residues. The CDR3 DNA is TGTGCCAGCAGCTGGGGACTACAAAACACAGATACGCAGTATTTT. Encoded protein: CASSWGLQNTDTQYF.

In its sample, this clonotype was seen a few times. The V and J genes are TRBV5-1 and TRBJ2-7, with D tentatively TRBD2 (5 bases). Germline assignment: CDR1 SGHRS and CDR2 YFSETQ. CDR3 length equals 15 residues. Deletions cut 4 bases from V and 0 bases from J, with 14 bases between. CDR3 nucleotide sequence: TGCGCCAGCAGCCCAGCGGTCAGTAGCTCCTACGAGCAGTACTTC. Residues: CASSPAVSSSYEQYF.

This clonotype appeared a few times. V gene TRBV11-2 combines with J gene TRBJ2-5; 8 bases fit TRBD1. There are 14 residues in the CDR3. The V segment lost 1 base and the J segment 3 bases; nucleotides outside the gene matches: 1. Germline V gene sequence: CDR1 SGHAT, CDR2 FQNNGV. The CDR3 DNA reads TGTGCCAGCAGCTTAGGGACAGGGAAAGAGACCCAGTACTTC. Its protein is CASSLGTGKETQYF.

This chain uses TRBV19 with TRBJ1-2, with D maybe TRBD1 (5 bases). Germline lookup yields CDR1 LNHDA and CDR2 SQIVND (reference sequence). Deletions cut 5 bases from V and 4 bases from J, with 8 bases between. CDR3 length: 12 residues. CDR3: CASSWGLYGYTF. For the CDR3, the DNA is TGTGCCAGTAGTTGGGGACTCTATGGCTACACCTTC.